The rows below give T cell receptor beta chains drawn from one sample of a study of cytomegalovirus exposure and HLA in healthy donors. Data came from immunoSEQ multiplex PCR; TCRdb stores just in-frame clones and leaves some out. The sample lists 100,000 to 150,000 clones, 89% seen once, with more than 1% in the top ten. Material for sequencing was PBMCs. Receptors were obtained from a woman between 18 and 29 years old in good health and CMV-seronegative. Both conserved end residues are part of each CDR3. D genes are given only for firm matches. Clone size is given for some rows only: seen once, a few or many times, or a class if the clone is expanded.

v_gene	abundance	d_gene	j_gene	CDR3aa	CDR3nt
TRBV5-1	NA	NA	TRBJ2-7	CASSLATVTGVSYEQYF	TGCGCCAGCAGCTTGGCCACCGTAACAGGAGTTTCCTACGAGCAGTACTTC
TRBV19	few	NA	TRBJ2-1	CATIEANEQFF	TGTGCCACCATAGAGGCCAATGAGCAGTTCTTC
TRBV6-4	NA	TRBD2	TRBJ2-1	CASSDRLAGGPHSIYNEQFF	TGTGCCAGCAGTGACCGACTAGCGGGGGGGCCCCACTCGATTTACAATGAGCAGTTCTTC
TRBV2	NA	TRBD1	TRBJ1-6	CASSVGTGGNSPLHF	TGTGCCAGCAGTGTGGGGACAGGGGGTAATTCACCCCTCCACTTT
TRBV9	NA	NA	TRBJ1-2	CASSVGGTSYGYTF	TGTGCCAGCAGCGTGGGAGGGACCTCCTATGGCTACACCTTC
TRBV6-5	once	NA	TRBJ1-5	CASRGRGVSNQPQHF	TGTGCCAGCAGGGGAAGGGGTGTGAGTAATCAGCCCCAGCATTTT
TRBV7-7	NA	TRBD1	TRBJ1-5	CASSLDRGKPQHF	TGTGCCAGCAGCTTAGACAGGGGTAAGCCCCAGCATTTT
TRBV25-1	few	NA	TRBJ1-4	CASSDSQGLNEKLFF	TGTGCCAGCAGTGATTCCCAGGGGTTGAATGAAAAACTGTTTTTT
TRBV7-9	NA	NA	TRBJ1-2	CASSLGALYGYTF	TGTGCCAGCAGCCTAGGGGCCCTCTATGGCTACACCTTC
TRBV5-4	NA	TRBD2	TRBJ2-5	CASSRVRPSGGHGGETQYF	TGTGCCAGCAGCAGAGTCCGGCCTAGCGGGGGCCACGGGGGAGAGACCCAGTACTTC
TRBV7-9	NA	NA	TRBJ2-7	CASSFGGGFTYEQYF	TGTGCCAGCAGCTTTGGCGGGGGCTTTACCTACGAGCAGTACTTC
TRBV18	NA	NA	TRBJ2-7	CASSPQGNYEQYF	TGTGCCAGCTCACCCCAGGGTAACTACGAGCAGTACTTC
TRBV27	NA	NA	TRBJ1-5	CASSLSGPTSNQPQHF	TGTGCCAGCAGTTTATCGGGGCCGACTAGCAATCAGCCCCAGCATTTT
TRBV7-3	NA	NA	TRBJ1-5	CAGREGNQPQHF	TGTGCGGGGCGGGAGGGGAATCAGCCCCAGCATTTT
TRBV5-1	NA	NA	TRBJ2-5	CASRTPGAETQYF	TGCGCCAGCAGAACGCCAGGGGCAGAGACCCAGTACTTC
TRBV4-1	NA	TRBD2	TRBJ2-5	CASRLATSGGLETQYF	TGCGCCAGCAGGCTCGCGACTAGCGGGGGTTTGGAGACCCAGTACTTC
TRBV5-4	NA	TRBD1	TRBJ2-7	CASRLRTGEYEQYF	TGTGCCAGCAGACTCCGGACAGGGGAATACGAGCAGTACTTC
TRBV6-6	NA	NA	TRBJ2-7	CASSYSTRPSPYEQYF	TGTGCCAGCAGTTACTCCACTCGACCTAGCCCCTACGAGCAGTACTTC
TRBV5-1	NA	NA	TRBJ1-6	CASSLGDYGDSPLHF	TGCGCCAGCAGCCTGGGGGACTACGGGGATTCACCCCTCCACTTT
TRBV7-2	once	TRBD1	TRBJ1-5	CASSRVDRLSNQPQHF	TGTGCCAGCAGCCGCGTGGACAGGCTATCGAATCAGCCCCAGCATTTT
TRBV27	few	NA	TRBJ1-5	CASSFSQQPQHF	TGTGCCAGCAGTTTCTCACAACAGCCCCAGCATTTT
TRBV5-1	NA	TRBD1	TRBJ1-2	CASTGQGAFGYTF	TGCGCCAGCACGGGACAGGGGGCGTTTGGCTACACCTTC
TRBV4-2	NA	TRBD2	TRBJ2-5	CASSPRTSGGAETQYF	TGTGCCAGCAGCCCGAGGACTAGCGGGGGTGCGGAGACCCAGTACTTC
TRBV6-4	few	TRBD1	TRBJ2-1	CASSDGTGVGEQFF	TGTGCCAGCAGTGATGGGACAGGGGTCGGTGAGCAGTTCTTC